Listed below are T cell receptor beta chains from one sample, sequenced in a study of human T cells and chemical hapten exposure. TCRdb redid the calling of the RACE reads with MiXCR, one entry per CDR3 protein. The table includes more than 70,000 distinct CDR3 sequences, approximately 8.2% detected once. The sequencing sample was made of whole blood. These receptors all stem from a female donor in good health. Some clones in this sample may be carry-over from other donors' samples. The CDR3 runs from the conserved cysteine through the conserved F or W. The order of the fields is CDR3 protein, CDR3 DNA, V gene, clone size, J gene, D gene. The D gene is left open where the match is weak. Size is stated for part of the rows, as once, few or many counts, or as a class when the clone is expanded.

CDR3 protein: CASSLLAGGPGADTQYF
CDR3 DNA: TGCGCCAGCAGCCTACTAGCGGGAGGGCCGGGGGCAGATACGCAGTATTTT
V gene: TRBV5-1
clone size: few
J gene: TRBJ2-3
D gene: TRBD2

CDR3 protein: CSARGTASTHSSTDTQYF
CDR3 DNA: TGCAGTGCTAGAGGAACGGCTAGCACTCACTCTAGCACAGATACGCAGTATTTT
V gene: TRBV20-1
clone size: many
J gene: TRBJ2-3
D gene: -

CDR3 protein: CASSFLGHLAPAQETQYF
CDR3 DNA: TGTGCCAGCAGCTTTTTAGGGCACCTAGCGCCTGCCCAAGAGACCCAGTACTTC
V gene: TRBV7-8
clone size: many
J gene: TRBJ2-5
D gene: -

CDR3 protein: CASSLGLEAFF
CDR3 DNA: TGCGCCAGCAGCTTGGGACTAGAAGCTTTCTTT
V gene: TRBV5-1
clone size: -
J gene: TRBJ1-1
D gene: -

CDR3 protein: CASSTPGQGNNVQFF
CDR3 DNA: TGTGCCAGCAGTACTCCGGGACAGGGTAACAATGTGCAGTTCTTC
V gene: TRBV28
clone size: -
J gene: TRBJ2-1
D gene: TRBD1

CDR3 protein: CASSFAGSSYEQYF
CDR3 DNA: TGTGCCAGCAGCTTCGCGGGAAGCTCCTACGAGCAGTACTTC
V gene: TRBV7-2
clone size: many
J gene: TRBJ2-7
D gene: -

CDR3 protein: CASSSSQGAGRIAKNIQYF
CDR3 DNA: TGTGCCAGCAGTTCTTCACAGGGGGCGGGAAGGATAGCCAAAAACATTCAGTACTTC
V gene: TRBV28
clone size: many
J gene: TRBJ2-4
D gene: TRBD1

CDR3 protein: CAISGTLAGSTDTQYF
CDR3 DNA: TGTGCCATCAGTGGGACCCTAGCGGGGAGCACAGATACGCAGTATTTT
V gene: TRBV10-3
clone size: -
J gene: TRBJ2-3
D gene: TRBD2

CDR3 protein: CASSNSGSSYNEQFF
CDR3 DNA: TGTGCCAGCAGCAATAGCGGGAGCTCCTACAATGAGCAGTTCTTC
V gene: TRBV2
clone size: many
J gene: TRBJ2-1
D gene: TRBD2

CDR3 protein: CASSSLQREYDVLTF
CDR3 DNA: TGTGCCAGCAGCTCCTTGCAGCGGGAGTATGACGTCCTGACTTTC
V gene: TRBV5-4
clone size: -
J gene: TRBJ2-6
D gene: TRBD2

CDR3 protein: CASSLFLSRSSYEQYF
CDR3 DNA: TGCGCCAGCAGCCTTTTCCTGAGCCGGTCCTCCTACGAGCAGTACTTC
V gene: TRBV5-1
clone size: many
J gene: TRBJ2-7
D gene: -

CDR3 protein: CASAPSTYRANEKLFF
CDR3 DNA: TGCGCCAGCGCCCCGTCTACTTACAGGGCGAATGAAAAACTGTTTTTT
V gene: TRBV5-1
clone size: -
J gene: TRBJ1-4
D gene: -

CDR3 protein: CSVRGQGYEQYF
CDR3 DNA: TGCAGCGTCCGGGGACAGGGGTACGAGCAGTACTTC
V gene: TRBV29-1
clone size: many
J gene: TRBJ2-7
D gene: TRBD1

CDR3 protein: CASVNGTNYGYTF
CDR3 DNA: TGTGCCAGCGTAAACGGAACTAACTATGGCTACACCTTC
V gene: TRBV28
clone size: -
J gene: TRBJ1-2
D gene: -

CDR3 protein: CSVSSGANVLTF
CDR3 DNA: TGCAGCGTCAGCTCTGGGGCCAACGTCCTGACTTTC
V gene: TRBV29-1
clone size: few
J gene: TRBJ2-6
D gene: -

CDR3 protein: CASSSSAGQPQHF
CDR3 DNA: TGCGCCAGCAGCTCGAGCGCGGGTCAGCCCCAGCATTTT
V gene: TRBV5-1
clone size: few
J gene: TRBJ1-5
D gene: -

CDR3 protein: CASSLPQGGQETQYF
CDR3 DNA: TGTGCCAGCAGCTTACCACAGGGCGGACAAGAGACCCAGTACTTC
V gene: TRBV11-1
clone size: few
J gene: TRBJ2-5
D gene: -

CDR3 protein: CASSHQARETYGYTF
CDR3 DNA: TGCGCCAGCAGCCATCAAGCCAGGGAGACCTATGGCTACACCTTC
V gene: TRBV4-1
clone size: few
J gene: TRBJ1-2
D gene: -

CDR3 protein: CSARVDYEQYF
CDR3 DNA: TGCAGTGCTAGAGTTGACTACGAGCAGTACTTC
V gene: TRBV20-1
clone size: many
J gene: TRBJ2-7
D gene: -

CDR3 protein: CASSSRDGPNEKLFF
CDR3 DNA: TGTGCCAGCAGCAGCCGGGACGGACCTAATGAAAAACTGTTTTTT
V gene: TRBV4-2
clone size: few
J gene: TRBJ1-4
D gene: -

CDR3 protein: CASRPPGANTGELFF
CDR3 DNA: TGTGCCAGCAGACCCCCGGGGGCGAACACCGGGGAGCTGTTTTTT
V gene: TRBV11-2
clone size: -
J gene: TRBJ2-2
D gene: -

CDR3 protein: CASSPPSLNEKLFF
CDR3 DNA: TGTGCCAGCAGCCCCCCCAGCCTCAATGAAAAACTGTTTTTT
V gene: TRBV3-1
clone size: -
J gene: TRBJ1-4
D gene: -

CDR3 protein: CSARTAEGADTQYF
CDR3 DNA: TGCAGTGCTAGGACCGCGGAGGGCGCAGATACGCAGTATTTT
V gene: TRBV20-1
clone size: few
J gene: TRBJ2-3
D gene: -

CDR3 protein: CASSATSATDTQYF
CDR3 DNA: TGTGCCAGCAGCGCGACTAGCGCCACAGATACGCAGTATTTT
V gene: TRBV6-4
clone size: many
J gene: TRBJ2-3
D gene: TRBD2

CDR3 protein: CASSLRGAKHTEAFF
CDR3 DNA: TGTGCCAGCAGCTTAAGGGGGGCTAAGCACACTGAAGCTTTCTTT
V gene: TRBV7-2
clone size: -
J gene: TRBJ1-1
D gene: -

CDR3 protein: CAIRWDRETDTQYF
CDR3 DNA: TGTGCCATCAGATGGGACAGGGAGACAGATACGCAGTATTTT
V gene: TRBV10-3
clone size: few
J gene: TRBJ2-3
D gene: TRBD1

CDR3 protein: CASSFRDRQETQYF
CDR3 DNA: TGTGCCAGCAGCTTCCGGGACAGACAAGAGACCCAGTACTTC
V gene: TRBV9
clone size: -
J gene: TRBJ2-5
D gene: TRBD1

CDR3 protein: CSAIIGQGNTIYF
CDR3 DNA: TGCAGTGCTATAATAGGACAAGGAAACACCATATATTTT
V gene: TRBV20-1
clone size: -
J gene: TRBJ1-3
D gene: -

CDR3 protein: CASTSGTSRNEQFF
CDR3 DNA: TGTGCCAGCACTAGTGGGACTAGCCGCAATGAGCAGTTCTTC
V gene: TRBV2
clone size: -
J gene: TRBJ2-1
D gene: TRBD2

CDR3 protein: CASSPSGSQYF
CDR3 DNA: TGTGCCAGCAGCCCGTCGGGGTCTCAGTACTTC
V gene: TRBV7-8
clone size: few
J gene: TRBJ2-5
D gene: -

CDR3 protein: CASSFSKGISGANVLTF
CDR3 DNA: TGTGCCAGCAGTTTCTCGAAAGGAATCTCTGGGGCCAACGTCCTGACTTTC
V gene: TRBV28
clone size: few
J gene: TRBJ2-6
D gene: -

CDR3 protein: CASSPGQGAWTEAFF
CDR3 DNA: TGTGCCAGCAGCCCGGGACAGGGGGCGTGGACTGAAGCTTTCTTT
V gene: TRBV6-6
clone size: -
J gene: TRBJ1-1
D gene: TRBD1